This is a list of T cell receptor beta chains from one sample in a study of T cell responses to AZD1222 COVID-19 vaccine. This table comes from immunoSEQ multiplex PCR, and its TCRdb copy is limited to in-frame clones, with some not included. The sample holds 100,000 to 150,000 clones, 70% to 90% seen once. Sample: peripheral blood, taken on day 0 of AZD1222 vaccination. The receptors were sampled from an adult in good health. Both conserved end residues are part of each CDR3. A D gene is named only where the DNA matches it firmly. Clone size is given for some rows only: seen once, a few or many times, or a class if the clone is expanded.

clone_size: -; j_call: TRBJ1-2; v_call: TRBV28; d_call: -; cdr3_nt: TGTGCCAGCAGTTTAGGTCCGGTACACAACTATGGCTACACCTTC; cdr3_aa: CASSLGPVHNYGYTF
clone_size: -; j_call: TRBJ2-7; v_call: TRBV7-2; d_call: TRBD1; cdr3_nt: TGTGCCAGCAGCTTAGTGTCGACTGGACAGGGGAACGAGCAGTACTTC; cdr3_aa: CASSLVSTGQGNEQYF
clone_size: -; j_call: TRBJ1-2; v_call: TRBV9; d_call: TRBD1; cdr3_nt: TGTGCCAGCAGCGTGGCTGGACAGGTATTAAACGGCTACACCTTC; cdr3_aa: CASSVAGQVLNGYTF
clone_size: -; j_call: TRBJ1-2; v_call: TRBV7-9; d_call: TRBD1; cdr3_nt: TGTGCCAGCAGCTTGGGACAGGGCTATGGCTACACCTTC; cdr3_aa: CASSLGQGYGYTF
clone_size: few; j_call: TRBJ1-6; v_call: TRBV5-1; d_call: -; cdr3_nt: TGCGCCAGCAGCTTGGGGCCCGGGACGATAGATTCACCCCTCCACTTT; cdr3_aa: CASSLGPGTIDSPLHF
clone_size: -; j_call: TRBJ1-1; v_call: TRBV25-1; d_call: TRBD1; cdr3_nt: TGTGCCAGCAGTGACCGCCCTCCAGGGGGACTCACCAAAGCTTTCTTT; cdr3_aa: CASSDRPPGGLTKAFF
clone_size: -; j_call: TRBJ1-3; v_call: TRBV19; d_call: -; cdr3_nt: TGTGCCAGTACTGGACAGCTCTCTGGAAACACCATATATTTT; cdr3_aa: CASTGQLSGNTIYF
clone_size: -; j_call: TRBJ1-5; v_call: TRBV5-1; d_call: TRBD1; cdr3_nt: TGCGCCAGCAGCCCCGGGACAGGGCAAAATCAGCCCCAGCATTTT; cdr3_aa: CASSPGTGQNQPQHF
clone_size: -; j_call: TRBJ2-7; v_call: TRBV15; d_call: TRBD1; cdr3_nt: TGTGCCACCAGCACCTCCGGCAGGGGGCATTTCGGTGTCTACGAGCAGTACTTC; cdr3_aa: CATSTSGRGHFGVYEQYF
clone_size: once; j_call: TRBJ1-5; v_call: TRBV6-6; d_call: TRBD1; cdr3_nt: TGTGCCAGCAGACATACAGGGGTTAATCAGCCCCAGCATTTT; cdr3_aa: CASRHTGVNQPQHF
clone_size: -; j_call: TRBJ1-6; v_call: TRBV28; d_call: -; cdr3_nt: TGTGCCAGTATGCAGGGAAATTCACCCCTCCACTTT; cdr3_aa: CASMQGNSPLHF